This TCR beta chain was obtained from a study of OX40 agonist ivuxolimab in advanced cancers. Study context: Patients undergoing dose escalation presented with hepatocellular carcinoma, melanoma, renal cell or head and neck cancer.

Trimming at V came to 5 bases and at J to 4 bases, leaving 16 bases not matched to a gene. CDR3 length equals 19 residues. The V gene's germline CDR1 is MNHEY and CDR2 SMNVEV (reference sequence). Blood draws occurred at baseline, cycle 4 day 1, and cycle 7 day 1. The table came from immunoSEQ multiplex PCR; TCRdb's copy has only in-frame clones and leaves some out. The data contain some 68,000 clones, approximately 86% of them singletons. The TCR originated in an adult with an advanced solid tumor such as melanoma, head and neck, liver or kidney cancer. The material was CD4+ or CD8+ T cells sorted from blood, obtained in a trial of the OX40 agonist ivuxolimab. This sequence joins TRBV27 and TRBJ2-1; 11 bases map to TRBD2. In DNA form, the CDR3 reads TGTGCCAGCAGTCTTCGGAGTAGCGGGAGGGCCCGGATATACAATGAGCAGTTCTTC. Translated, it gives CASSLRSSGRARIYNEQFF.